This T cell receptor (beta chain) was sequenced for a study of post-analysis software for immune sequencing data. Overall study results and limits: A significant reduction in normalized Chao1 diversity was observed in multiple sclerosis patients versus controls. Under F measure analysis, samples from one preparation batch co-clustered strongly.

Notes on this clonotype: The antigen is not known. At one end, the junction sequence differs from germline, possibly due to a read error.

The authors incorporated unique molecular identifiers into the TCR beta cDNA libraries. With roughly 0.85 to 11 million T cells as the source, roughly 0.5 million cDNA molecules resulted. TCRdb redid the calling of the PCR reads with MiXCR, one entry per CDR3 protein. This sample has about 430,000 distinct CDR3 sequences, with roughly 40% found just once. Input material: blood. The receptor was derived from a girl aged 2-10 years with multiple sclerosis.

The CDR3 spells CACRTRDRGGTEAFF. DNA for the CDR3: TGTGCCTGCAGGACTCGGGACAGGGGCGGCACTGAAGCTTTCTTT. V is TRBV12-3 or TRBV12-4 and J is TRBJ1-1; 10 nucleotides align to TRBD1. The CDR3 runs to 15 residues.